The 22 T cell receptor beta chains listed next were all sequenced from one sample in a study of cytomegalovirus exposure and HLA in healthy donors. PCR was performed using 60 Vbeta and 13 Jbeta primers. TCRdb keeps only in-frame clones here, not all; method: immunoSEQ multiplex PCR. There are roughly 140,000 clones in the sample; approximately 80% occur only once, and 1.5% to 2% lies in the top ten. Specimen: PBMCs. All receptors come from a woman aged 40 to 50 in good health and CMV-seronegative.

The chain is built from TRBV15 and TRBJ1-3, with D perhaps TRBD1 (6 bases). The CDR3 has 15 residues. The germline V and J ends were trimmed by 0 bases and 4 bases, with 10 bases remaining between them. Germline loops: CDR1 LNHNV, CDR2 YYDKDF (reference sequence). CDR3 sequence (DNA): TGTGCCACCAGCAGAGATCAGGGGCCCGGAAACACCATATATTTT. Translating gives CATSRDQGPGNTIYF.

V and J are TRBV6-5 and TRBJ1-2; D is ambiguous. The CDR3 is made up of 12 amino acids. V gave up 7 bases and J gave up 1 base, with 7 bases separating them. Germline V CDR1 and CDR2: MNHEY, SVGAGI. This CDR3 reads CASKGLNYGYTF. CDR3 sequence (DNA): TGTGCCAGCAAAGGACTTAACTATGGCTACACCTTC.

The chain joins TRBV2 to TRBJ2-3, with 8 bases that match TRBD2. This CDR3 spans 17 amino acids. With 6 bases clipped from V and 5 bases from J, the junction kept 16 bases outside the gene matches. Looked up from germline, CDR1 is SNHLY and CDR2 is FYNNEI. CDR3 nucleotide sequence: TGTGCCAGCAGGGAGCTGGGGACTAGTCGGACGAGAGATACGCAGTATTTT. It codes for CASRELGTSRTRDTQYF.

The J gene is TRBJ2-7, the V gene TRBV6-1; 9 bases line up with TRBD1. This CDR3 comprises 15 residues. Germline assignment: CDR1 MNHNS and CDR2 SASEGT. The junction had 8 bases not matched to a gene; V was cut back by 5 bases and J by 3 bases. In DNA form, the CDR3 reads TGTGCCAGCAGTATAGTCGGGACAGGGTACTACGAGCAGTACTTC. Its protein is CASSIVGTGYYEQYF.

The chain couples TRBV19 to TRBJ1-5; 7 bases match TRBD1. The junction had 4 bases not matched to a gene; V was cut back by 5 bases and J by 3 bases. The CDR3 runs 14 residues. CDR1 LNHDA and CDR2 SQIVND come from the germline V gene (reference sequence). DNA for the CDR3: TGTGCCAGTAGTGACAGGGCGGACAATCAGCCCCAGCATTTT. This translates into CASSDRADNQPQHF.

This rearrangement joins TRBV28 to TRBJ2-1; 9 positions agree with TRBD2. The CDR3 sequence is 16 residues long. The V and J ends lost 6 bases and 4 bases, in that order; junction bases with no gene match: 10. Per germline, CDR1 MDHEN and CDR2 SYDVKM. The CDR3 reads CASSPGGSGSYNEQFF. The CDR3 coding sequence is TGTGCCAGCAGCCCGGGAGGTAGCGGGAGTTACAATGAGCAGTTCTTC.

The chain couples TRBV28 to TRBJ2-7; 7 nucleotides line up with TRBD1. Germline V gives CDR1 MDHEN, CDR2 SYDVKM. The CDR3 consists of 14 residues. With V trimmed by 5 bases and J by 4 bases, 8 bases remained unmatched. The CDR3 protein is CASSTMTGKYEQYF. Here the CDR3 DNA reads TGTGCCAGCAGTACCATGACAGGGAAATACGAGCAGTACTTC.

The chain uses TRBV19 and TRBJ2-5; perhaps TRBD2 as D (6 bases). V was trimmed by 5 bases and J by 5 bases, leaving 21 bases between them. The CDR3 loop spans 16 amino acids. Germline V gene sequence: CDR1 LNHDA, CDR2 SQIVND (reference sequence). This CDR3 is CASSAPFAGSRETQYF. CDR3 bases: TGTGCCAGTAGTGCCCCCTTTGCGGGATCACGGGAGACCCAGTACTTC.

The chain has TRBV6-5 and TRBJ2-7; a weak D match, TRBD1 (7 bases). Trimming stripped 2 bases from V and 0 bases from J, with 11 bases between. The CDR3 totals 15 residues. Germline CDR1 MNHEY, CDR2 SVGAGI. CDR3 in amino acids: CASSYGQEGSYEQYF. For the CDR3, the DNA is TGTGCCAGCAGTTACGGACAGGAGGGCTCCTACGAGCAGTACTTC.

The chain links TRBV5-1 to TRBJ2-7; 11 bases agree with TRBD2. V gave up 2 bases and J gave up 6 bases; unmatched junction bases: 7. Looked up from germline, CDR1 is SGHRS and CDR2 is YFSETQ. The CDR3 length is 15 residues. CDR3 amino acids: CASSFTSGGLSEQYF. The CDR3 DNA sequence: TGCGCCAGCAGCTTTACTAGCGGGGGTCTCTCCGAGCAGTACTTC.

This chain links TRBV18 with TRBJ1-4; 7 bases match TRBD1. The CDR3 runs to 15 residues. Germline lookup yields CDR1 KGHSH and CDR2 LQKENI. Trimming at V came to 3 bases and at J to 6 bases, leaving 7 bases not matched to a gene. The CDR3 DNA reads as TGTGCCAGCTCACCCCGACAGGGAAAATATGAAAAACTGTTTTTT. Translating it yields CASSPRQGKYEKLFF.

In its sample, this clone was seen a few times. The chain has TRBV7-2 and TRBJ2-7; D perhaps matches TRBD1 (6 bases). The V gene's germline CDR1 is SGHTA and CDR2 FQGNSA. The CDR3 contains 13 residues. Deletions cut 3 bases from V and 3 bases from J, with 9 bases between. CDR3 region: CASSFPDSYEQYF. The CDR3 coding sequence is TGTGCCAGCAGCTTCCCGGACAGCTACGAGCAGTACTTC. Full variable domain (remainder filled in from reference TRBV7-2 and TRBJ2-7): GAGVSQSPSNKVTEKGKDVELRCDPISGHTALYWYRQSLGQGLEFLIYFQGNSAPDKSGLPSDRFSAERTGGSVSTLTIQRTQQEDSAVYLCASSFPDSYEQYFGPGTRLTVT.

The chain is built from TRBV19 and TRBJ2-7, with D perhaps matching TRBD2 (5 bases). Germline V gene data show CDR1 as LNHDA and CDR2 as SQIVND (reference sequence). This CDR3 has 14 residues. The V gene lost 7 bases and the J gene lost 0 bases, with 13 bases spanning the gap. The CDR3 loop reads CASKARGSSYEQYF. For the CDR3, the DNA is TGTGCCAGTAAGGCGAGAGGGAGCTCCTACGAGCAGTACTTC.

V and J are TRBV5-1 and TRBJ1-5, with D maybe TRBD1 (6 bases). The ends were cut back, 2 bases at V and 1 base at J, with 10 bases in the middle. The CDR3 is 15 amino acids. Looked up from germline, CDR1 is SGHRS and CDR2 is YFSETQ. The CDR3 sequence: CASSFGRGSNQPQHF. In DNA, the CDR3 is TGCGCCAGCAGCTTTGGCAGGGGAAGCAATCAGCCCCAGCATTTT.

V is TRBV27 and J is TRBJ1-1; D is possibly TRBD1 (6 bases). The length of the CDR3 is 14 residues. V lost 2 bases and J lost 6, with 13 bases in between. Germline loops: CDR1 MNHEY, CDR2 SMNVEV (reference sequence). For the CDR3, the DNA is TGTGCCAGCAGTTTACAAGGGGGTATGGCTGAAGCTTTCTTT. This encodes CASSLQGGMAEAFF.

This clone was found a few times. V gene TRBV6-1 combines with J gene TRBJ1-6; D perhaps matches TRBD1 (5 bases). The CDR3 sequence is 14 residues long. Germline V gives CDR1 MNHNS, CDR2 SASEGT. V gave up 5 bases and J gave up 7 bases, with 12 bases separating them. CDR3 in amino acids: CASSRGYSNSPLHF. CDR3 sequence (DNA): TGTGCCAGCAGTAGGGGATATAGCAATTCACCCCTCCACTTT.

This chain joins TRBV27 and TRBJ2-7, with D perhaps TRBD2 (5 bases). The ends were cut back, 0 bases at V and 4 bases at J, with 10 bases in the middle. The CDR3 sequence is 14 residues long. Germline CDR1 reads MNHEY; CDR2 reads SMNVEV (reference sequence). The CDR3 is CASSLSPRGYEQYF. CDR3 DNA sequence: TGTGCCAGCAGTTTATCCCCTCGGGGATACGAGCAGTACTTC.

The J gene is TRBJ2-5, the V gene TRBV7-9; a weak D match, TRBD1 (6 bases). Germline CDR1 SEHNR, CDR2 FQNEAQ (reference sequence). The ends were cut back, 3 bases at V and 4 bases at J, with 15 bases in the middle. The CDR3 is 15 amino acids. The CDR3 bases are TGTGCCAGCAGCTTTGGATACAGGGTCGGAGAGACCCAGTACTTC. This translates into CASSFGYRVGETQYF. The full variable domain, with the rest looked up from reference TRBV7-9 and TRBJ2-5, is DTGVSQNPRHKITKRGQNVTFRCDPISEHNRLYWYRQTLGQGPEFLTYFQNEAQLEKSRLLSDRFSAERPKGSFSTLEIQRTEQGDSAMYLCASSFGYRVGETQYFGPGTRLLVL.

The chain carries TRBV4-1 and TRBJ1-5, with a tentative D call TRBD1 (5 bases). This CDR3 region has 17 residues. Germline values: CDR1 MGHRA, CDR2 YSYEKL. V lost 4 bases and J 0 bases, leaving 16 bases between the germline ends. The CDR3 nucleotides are TGCGCCAGCAGCCGACCTCCGGGGGGACCTAGCAATCAGCCCCAGCATTTT. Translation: CASSRPPGGPSNQPQHF.

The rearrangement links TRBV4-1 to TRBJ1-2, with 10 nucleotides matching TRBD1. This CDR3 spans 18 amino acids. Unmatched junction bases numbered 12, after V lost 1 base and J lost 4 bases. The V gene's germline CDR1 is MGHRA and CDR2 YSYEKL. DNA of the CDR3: TGCGCCAGCAGCCAAGCGGACCTAGGACAGGGGGGAATCTATGGCTACACCTTC. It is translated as CASSQADLGQGGIYGYTF.

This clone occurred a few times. DNA of the CDR3: TGTGCCAGCAGCCTGGCGGGCGGGAGTGAGACAGATACGCAGTATTTT. Protein: CASSLAGGSETDTQYF. The chain has TRBV4-2 and TRBJ2-3, with TRBD2 matching 7 bases. With 4 bases clipped from V and 3 bases from J, the junction kept 10 bases outside the gene matches. The V gene's germline CDR1 is LGHNA and CDR2 YNFKEQ. The CDR3 has 16 amino acids.

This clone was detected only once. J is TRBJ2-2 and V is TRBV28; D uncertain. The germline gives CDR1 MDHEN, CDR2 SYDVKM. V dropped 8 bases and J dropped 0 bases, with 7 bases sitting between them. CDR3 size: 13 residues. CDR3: CASVATNTGELFF. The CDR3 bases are TGTGCCAGCGTGGCAACGAACACCGGGGAGCTGTTTTTT.